The 10 T cell receptor beta chains below were found in one sample sequenced in a study of cytomegalovirus exposure and HLA in healthy donors. The study ran its PCR with 60 Vbeta and 13 Jbeta primers. TCRdb's copy holds only in-frame clones and misses some; the assay was immunoSEQ multiplex PCR. The sample shows around 90,000 clones, approximately 80% of them seen only once. The sequenced material came from PBMCs. The receptors here all came from a man aged 45-60 years in good health and CMV-seronegative.

The chain links TRBV5-1 to TRBJ2-7; TRBD2 matches 8 bases. The CDR3 is 16 residues long. The germline gives CDR1 SGHRS, CDR2 YFSETQ. With 1 base clipped from V and 0 bases from J, the junction kept 6 bases outside the gene matches. DNA for the CDR3: TGCGCCAGCAGCTTGAGTGCGGGAGGCACCTCCTACGAGCAGTACTTC. The encoded protein is CASSLSAGGTSYEQYF.

This chain uses TRBV27 with TRBJ2-1; 7 nucleotides match TRBD2. V trimming: 3 bases; J trimming: 3 bases; junction bases outside the gene matches: 5. The CDR3 runs 15 residues. CDR1 is MNHEY, CDR2 SMNVEV, per germline (reference sequence). The CDR3 region is CASSFGASGYNEQFF. The CDR3 DNA sequence: TGTGCCAGCAGTTTCGGGGCTAGCGGCTACAATGAGCAGTTCTTC.

The chain links TRBV6-6 to TRBJ2-7; tentatively, D is TRBD2 (7 bases). The germline gives CDR1 MNHNY, CDR2 SVGAGI (reference sequence). V lost 7 bases to trimming and J lost 1 base, with 20 bases between them. CDR3 length equals 16 residues. CDR3 nucleotide sequence: TGTGCCAGCACCAAAGGGGGGGCTAGCTCATCCTACGAGCAGTACTTC. Amino acids: CASTKGGASSSYEQYF.

V gene TRBV7-2 combines with J gene TRBJ2-1; 7 bases line up with TRBD2. Germline values: CDR1 SGHTA, CDR2 FQGNSA. The CDR3 spans 15 residues. Losses at the gene ends were 4 bases for V and 4 bases for J; bases not matched to a gene: 7. The CDR3 spells CASSSLGGSYNEQFF. In nucleotides, the CDR3 is TGTGCCAGCAGCTCTCTCGGCGGGAGTTACAATGAGCAGTTCTTC.

This clone has only one observation. The rearrangement joins TRBV11-2 to TRBJ2-1; possibly TRBD1 for D (6 bases). This CDR3 contains 12 residues. The V gene's germline CDR1 is SGHAT and CDR2 FQNNGV. Trimming cost V 3 bases and J 6 bases, with 6 bases left between them. CDR3 sequence reads: CASSLTGNEQFF. CDR3 nucleotides: TGTGCCAGCAGCTTGACAGGCAATGAGCAGTTCTTC.

The genes are TRBV7-2 and TRBJ2-5; D unclear. TRBJ2-7 explains the end of the DNA better; the J call may be wrong. In germline, CDR1 is SGHTA, CDR2 FQGNSA. The CDR3 spans 11 residues. The CDR3 protein is CTSSLSYEQYF. The CDR3, as DNA: TGTACCAGCAGCTTATCCTACGAGCAGTACTTC.

The CDR3 bases are TGTGCCAGCAGCGTAGAAGGGGCTGGAAACACCATATATTTT. As protein: CASSVEGAGNTIYF. This sequence joins TRBV9 and TRBJ1-3; TRBD1 is a possible D gene (5 bases). CDR3 length: 14 amino acids. V lost 0 bases and J 2 bases, leaving 6 bases between the germline ends. Germline lookup yields CDR1 SGDLS and CDR2 YYNGEE. The variable domain in full, with the rest retrieved from reference TRBV9 and TRBJ1-3, is DSGVTQTPKHLITATGQRVTLRCSPRSGDLSVYWYQQSLDQGLQFLIQYYNGEERAKGNILERFSAQQFPDLHSELNLSSLELGDSALYFCASSVEGAGNTIYFGEGSWLTVV.

The gene calls are TRBV6-5 and TRBJ2-7; 15 bases are a match to TRBD2. The CDR3 totals 15 residues. Per germline, CDR1 MNHEY and CDR2 SVGAGI. Unmatched junction bases numbered 5, after V lost 5 bases and J lost 6 bases. CDR3 sequence (DNA): TGTGCCAGCAGTGGGACTAGCGGGAGGTTGGGCGAGCAGTACTTC. Its protein is CASSGTSGRLGEQYF.

This rearrangement joins TRBV7-2 to TRBJ2-1, with 7 bases matching TRBD2. The germline V gene encodes CDR1 SGHTA and CDR2 FQGNSA. Germline trimming cut 4 bases from V and 7 bases from J; bases unmatched to any gene: 7. The length of the CDR3 is 14 residues. CDR3 coding DNA: TGTGCCAGCAGCTCCACTAGCGTGAGAAATGAGCAGTTCTTC. This sequence encodes CASSSTSVRNEQFF.

The rearrangement uses TRBV28 and TRBJ2-2; 12 bases match TRBD1. CDR1 is MDHEN and CDR2 is SYDVKM in the germline V gene. This CDR3 comprises 17 residues. V was clipped by 5 bases and J by 5 bases; unmatched bases: 9. CDR3 in DNA: TGTGCCAGCAGTCGGGGGACAGGGGGCGCTTGGACCGGGGAGCTGTTTTTT. Translation: CASSRGTGGAWTGELFF.